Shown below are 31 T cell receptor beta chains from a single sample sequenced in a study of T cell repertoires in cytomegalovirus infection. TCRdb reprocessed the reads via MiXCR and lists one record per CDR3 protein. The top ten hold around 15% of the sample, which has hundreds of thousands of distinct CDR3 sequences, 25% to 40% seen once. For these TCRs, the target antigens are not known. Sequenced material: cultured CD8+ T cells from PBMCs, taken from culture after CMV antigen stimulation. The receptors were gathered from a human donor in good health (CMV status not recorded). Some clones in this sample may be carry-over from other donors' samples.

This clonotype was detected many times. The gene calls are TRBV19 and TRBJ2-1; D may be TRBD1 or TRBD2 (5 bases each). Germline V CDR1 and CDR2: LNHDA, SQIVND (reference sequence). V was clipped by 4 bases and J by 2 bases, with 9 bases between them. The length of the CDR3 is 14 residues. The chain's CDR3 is CASSRGFTYNEQFF. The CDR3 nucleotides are TGTGCCAGTAGTAGGGGGTTCACCTACAATGAGCAGTTCTTC.

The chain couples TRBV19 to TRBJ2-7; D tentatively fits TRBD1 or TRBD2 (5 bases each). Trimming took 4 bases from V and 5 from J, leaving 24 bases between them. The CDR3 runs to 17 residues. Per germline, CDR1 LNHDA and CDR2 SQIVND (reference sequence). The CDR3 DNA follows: TGTGCCAGTAGTACGCTTGGTACAGGAGGAGCAATGGACGAGCAGTACTTC. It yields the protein CASSTLGTGGAMDEQYF.

The CDR3 nucleotides read TGTGCCAGCAGCCGGGGGCGAGTCGAGGCGGACATAAAGTACTTC. It yields the protein CASSRGRVEADIKYF. V and J are TRBV5-8 and TRBJ2-5; D is possibly TRBD1 or TRBD2 (6 bases each). Trimming shortened V by 4 bases and J by 12 bases, and 25 bases separated the two germline ends. The CDR3 is 15 residues long. Per the germline V gene, CDR1 is SGHTS and CDR2 is YDEGEE. Variable domain in full (rest from reference TRBV5-8 and TRBJ2-5): EAGVTQSPTHLIKTRGQQATLRCSPISGHTSVYWYQQALGLGLQFLLWYDEGEERNRGNFPPRFSGRQFPNYSSELNVNALELEDSALYLCASSRGRVEADIKYFGPGTRLLVL.

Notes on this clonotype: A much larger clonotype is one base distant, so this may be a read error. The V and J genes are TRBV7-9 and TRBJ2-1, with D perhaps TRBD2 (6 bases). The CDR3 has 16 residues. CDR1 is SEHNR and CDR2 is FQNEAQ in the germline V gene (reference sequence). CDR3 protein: CVSSLVIFGGYNEQFF. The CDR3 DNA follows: TGTGTCAGCAGCTTAGTGATTTTCGGGGGTTACAATGAGCAGTTCTTC.

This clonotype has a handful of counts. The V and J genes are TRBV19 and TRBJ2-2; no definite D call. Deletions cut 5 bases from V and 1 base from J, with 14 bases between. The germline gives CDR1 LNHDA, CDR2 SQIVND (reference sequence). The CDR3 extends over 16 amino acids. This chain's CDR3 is CASSPSVWENTGELFF. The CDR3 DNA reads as TGTGCCAGTAGTCCCAGCGTTTGGGAGAACACCGGGGAGCTGTTTTTT.

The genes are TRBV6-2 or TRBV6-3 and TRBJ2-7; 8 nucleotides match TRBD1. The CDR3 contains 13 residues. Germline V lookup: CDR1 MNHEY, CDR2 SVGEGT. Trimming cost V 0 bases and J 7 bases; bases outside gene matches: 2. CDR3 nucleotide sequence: TGTGCCAGCAGTTACTCGAACAGGGGGGAGCAGTACGTC. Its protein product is CASSYSNRGEQYV.

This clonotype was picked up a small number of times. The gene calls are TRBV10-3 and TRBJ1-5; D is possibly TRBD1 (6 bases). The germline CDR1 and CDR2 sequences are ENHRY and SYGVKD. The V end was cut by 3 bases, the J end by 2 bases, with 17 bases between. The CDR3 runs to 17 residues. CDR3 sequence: CAISDPEAAGGNQPQHF. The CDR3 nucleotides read TGTGCCATCAGTGACCCGGAGGCTGCAGGGGGCAATCAGCCCCAGCATTTT.

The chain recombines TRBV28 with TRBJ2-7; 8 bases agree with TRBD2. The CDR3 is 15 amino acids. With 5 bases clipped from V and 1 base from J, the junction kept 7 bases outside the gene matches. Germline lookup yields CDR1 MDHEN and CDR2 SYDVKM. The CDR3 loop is CASSQAGVSSYEQYV. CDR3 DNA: TGTGCCAGCAGTCAAGCGGGGGTTAGTTCCTACGAGCAGTACGTC.

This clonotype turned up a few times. This CDR3 reads CASGGRDYSNQPQHF. For the CDR3, the DNA is TGTGCCAGCGGGGGGAGAGATTATAGCAATCAGCCCCAGCATTTT. V gene TRBV6-6 combines with J gene TRBJ1-5, with D perhaps matching TRBD1 (5 bases). Germline CDR1 MNHNY, CDR2 SVGAGI (reference sequence). V dropped 8 bases and J dropped 0 bases, with 14 bases sitting between them. The CDR3 sequence is 15 residues long.

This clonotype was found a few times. The CDR3, as DNA: TGCGCCAGCAGCCAAGATTCGGGGCAGGGTGGCAACGAGCAGTACTTC. Encoded protein: CASSQDSGQGGNEQYF. This rearrangement joins TRBV4-1 to TRBJ2-7, with D perhaps being TRBD1 or TRBD2 (5 bases each). The CDR3 consists of 16 residues. Trimming took 0 bases from V and 5 from J, leaving 17 bases between them. Germline CDR1 and CDR2: MGHRA and YSYEKL.

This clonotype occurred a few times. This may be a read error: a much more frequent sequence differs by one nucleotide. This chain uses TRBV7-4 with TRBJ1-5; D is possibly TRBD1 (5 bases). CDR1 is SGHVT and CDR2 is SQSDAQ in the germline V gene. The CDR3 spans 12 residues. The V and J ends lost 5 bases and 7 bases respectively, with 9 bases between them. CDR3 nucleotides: TGTGCCAGCAGCCCAGGGAAGCAGCCCCAGCATTTT. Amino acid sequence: CASSPGKQPQHF.

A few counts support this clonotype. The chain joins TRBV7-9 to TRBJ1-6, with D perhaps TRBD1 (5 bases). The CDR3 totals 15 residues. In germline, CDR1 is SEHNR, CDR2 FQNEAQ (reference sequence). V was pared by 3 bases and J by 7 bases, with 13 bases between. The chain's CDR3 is CASSFNLGENSPLHF. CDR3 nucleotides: TGTGCCAGCAGCTTTAATTTAGGGGAAAATTCACCCCTCCACTTT.

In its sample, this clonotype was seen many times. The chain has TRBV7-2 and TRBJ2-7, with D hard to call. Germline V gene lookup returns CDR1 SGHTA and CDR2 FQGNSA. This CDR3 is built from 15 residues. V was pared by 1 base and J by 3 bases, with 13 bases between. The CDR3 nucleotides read TGTGCCAGCAGCTTAGGGTCAGGCCTCTTCTACGAGCAGTACGTC. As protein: CASSLGSGLFYEQYV.

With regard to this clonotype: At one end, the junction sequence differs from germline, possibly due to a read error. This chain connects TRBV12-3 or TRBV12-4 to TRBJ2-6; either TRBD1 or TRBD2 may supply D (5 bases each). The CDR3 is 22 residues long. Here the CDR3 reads CTSSFELLIRDRVLSGANVLTF. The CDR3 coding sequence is TGTACCAGCAGTTTTGAGCTATTGATCCGGGACCGCGTGCTCTCTGGGGCCAACGTCCTGACTTTC.

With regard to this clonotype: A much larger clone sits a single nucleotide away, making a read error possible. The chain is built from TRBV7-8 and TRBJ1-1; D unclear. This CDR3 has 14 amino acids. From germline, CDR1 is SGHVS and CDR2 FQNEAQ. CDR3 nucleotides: TGTGCCAACAGCTTAGGTCAGTCGAACACTGAAGCTTTCTTT. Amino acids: CANSLGQSNTEAFF.

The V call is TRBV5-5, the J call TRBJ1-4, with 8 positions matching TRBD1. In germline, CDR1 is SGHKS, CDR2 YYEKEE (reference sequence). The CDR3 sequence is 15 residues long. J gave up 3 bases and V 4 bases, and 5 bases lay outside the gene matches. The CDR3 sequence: CASSGQGNPNEKLFF. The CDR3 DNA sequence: TGTGCCAGCAGCGGACAGGGAAATCCTAATGAAAAACTGTTTTTT.

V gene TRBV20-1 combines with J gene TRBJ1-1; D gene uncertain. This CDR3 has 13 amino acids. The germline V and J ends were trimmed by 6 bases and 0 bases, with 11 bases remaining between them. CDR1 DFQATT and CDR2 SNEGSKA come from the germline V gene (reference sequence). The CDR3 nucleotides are TGCAGTGCCCGCACAGAGCTGAACACTGAAGCTTTCTTT. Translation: CSARTELNTEAFF.

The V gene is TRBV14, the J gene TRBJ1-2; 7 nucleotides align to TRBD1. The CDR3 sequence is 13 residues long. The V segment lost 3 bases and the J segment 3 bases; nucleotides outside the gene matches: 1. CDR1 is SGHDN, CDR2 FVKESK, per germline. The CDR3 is CASSQTGYYGYTF. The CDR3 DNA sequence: TGTGCCAGCAGCCAGACAGGGTACTATGGCTACACCTTC.

CDR3 sequence (DNA): TGTGCCAGCAGCTTAGGGAAGTCAGACAGGGGTGTGTACGAGCAGTACTTC. Protein product: CASSLGKSDRGVYEQYF. V gene TRBV11-2 combines with J gene TRBJ2-7; 8 nucleotides agree with TRBD1. Germline V CDR1 and CDR2: SGHAT, FQNNGV. Losses at the gene ends were 1 base for V and 4 bases for J; bases not matched to a gene: 12. The length of the CDR3 is 17 residues. Drawing the rest from reference TRBV11-2 and TRBJ2-7, the complete variable domain is EAGVAQSPRYKIIEKRQSVAFWCNPISGHATLYWYQQILGQGPKLLIQFQNNGVVDDSQLPKDRFSAERLKGVDSTLKIQPAKLEDSAVYLCASSLGKSDRGVYEQYFGPGTRLTVT.

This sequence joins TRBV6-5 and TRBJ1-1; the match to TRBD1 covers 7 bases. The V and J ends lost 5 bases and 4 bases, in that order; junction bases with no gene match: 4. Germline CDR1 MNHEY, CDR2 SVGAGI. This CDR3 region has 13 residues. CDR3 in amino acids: CASSTDRVTEAFF. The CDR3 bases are TGTGCCAGCAGTACCGACAGGGTCACTGAAGCTTTCTTT.

The CDR3 DNA follows: TGTGCCAGCGGTTCTAGGGGGTCCTACAATGAGCAGTTCTTC. This encodes CASGSRGSYNEQFF. The rearrangement uses TRBV7-6 and TRBJ2-1; a possible D gene is TRBD1 (6 bases). Trimming removed 8 bases from V and 1 base from J, with 12 bases in between. Germline assignment: CDR1 SGHVS and CDR2 FNYEAQ. CDR3 size: 14 residues.

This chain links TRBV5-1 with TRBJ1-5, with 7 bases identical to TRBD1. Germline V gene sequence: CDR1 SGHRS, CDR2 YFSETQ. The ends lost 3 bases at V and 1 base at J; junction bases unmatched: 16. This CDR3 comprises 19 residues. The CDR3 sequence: CASSSRRGQGGISNQPQHF. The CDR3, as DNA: TGCGCCAGCAGCTCCCGCCGGGGCCAGGGGGGCATAAGCAATCAGCCCCAGCATTTT.

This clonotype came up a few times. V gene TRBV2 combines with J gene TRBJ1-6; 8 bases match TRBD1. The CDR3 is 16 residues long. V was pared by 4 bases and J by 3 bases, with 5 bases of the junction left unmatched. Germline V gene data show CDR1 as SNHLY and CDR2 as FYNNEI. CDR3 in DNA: TGTGCCAGCAGTGCTGAGACAGGGGACTATAATTCACCCCTCCACTTT. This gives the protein CASSAETGDYNSPLHF. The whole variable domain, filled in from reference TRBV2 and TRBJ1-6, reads EPEVTQTPSHQVTQMGQEVILRCVPISNHLYFYWYRQILGQKVEFLVSFYNNEISEKSEIFDDQFSVERPDGSNFTLKIRSTKLEDSAMYFCASSAETGDYNSPLHFGNGTRLTVT.

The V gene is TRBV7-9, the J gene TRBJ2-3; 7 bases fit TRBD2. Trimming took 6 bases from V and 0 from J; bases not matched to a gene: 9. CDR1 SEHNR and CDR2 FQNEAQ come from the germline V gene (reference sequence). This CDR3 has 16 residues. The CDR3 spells CASSLPQRGSTDTQYF. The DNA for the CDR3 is TGTGCCAGCAGTCTCCCCCAGCGGGGTAGCACAGATACGCAGTATTTT.

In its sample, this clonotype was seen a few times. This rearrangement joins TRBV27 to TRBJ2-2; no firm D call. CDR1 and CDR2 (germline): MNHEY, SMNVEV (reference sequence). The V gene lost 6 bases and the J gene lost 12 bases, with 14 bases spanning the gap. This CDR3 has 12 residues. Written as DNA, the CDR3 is TGTGCCAGCAGCACCCCGATGGCCCAGCTGTTTTTT. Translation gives CASSTPMAQLFF.

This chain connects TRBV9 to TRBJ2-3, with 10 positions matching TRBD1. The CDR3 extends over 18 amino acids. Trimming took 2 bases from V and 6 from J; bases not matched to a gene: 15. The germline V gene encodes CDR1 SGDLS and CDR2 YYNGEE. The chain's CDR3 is CASSVLFGTGDYSDTQYF. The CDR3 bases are TGTGCCAGCAGCGTCCTTTTTGGGACAGGGGATTATTCGGATACGCAGTATTTT. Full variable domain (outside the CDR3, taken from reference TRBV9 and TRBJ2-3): DSGVTQTPKHLITATGQRVTLRCSPRSGDLSVYWYQQSLDQGLQFLIQYYNGEERAKGNILERFSAQQFPDLHSELNLSSLELGDSALYFCASSVLFGTGDYSDTQYFGPGTRLTVL.

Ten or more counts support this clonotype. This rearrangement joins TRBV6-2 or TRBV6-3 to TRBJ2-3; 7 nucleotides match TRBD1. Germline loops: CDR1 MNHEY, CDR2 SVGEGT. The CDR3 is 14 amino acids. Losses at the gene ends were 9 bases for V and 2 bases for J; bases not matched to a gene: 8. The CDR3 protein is CASVTGQNTDTQYF. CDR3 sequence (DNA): TGTGCCAGTGTAACGGGACAGAACACAGATACGCAGTATTTT.

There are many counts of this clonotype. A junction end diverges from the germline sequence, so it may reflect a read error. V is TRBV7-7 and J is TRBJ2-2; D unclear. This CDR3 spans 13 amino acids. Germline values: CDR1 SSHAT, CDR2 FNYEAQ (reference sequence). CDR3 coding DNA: TGTGCTAGCAGCTTAAAAGGGTCCGGGGAGCTGTTTTTT. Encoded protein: CASSLKGSGELFF.

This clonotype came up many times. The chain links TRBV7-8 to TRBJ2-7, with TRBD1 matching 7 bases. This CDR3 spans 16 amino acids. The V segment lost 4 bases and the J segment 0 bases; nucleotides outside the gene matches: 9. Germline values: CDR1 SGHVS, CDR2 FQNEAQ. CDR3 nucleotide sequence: TGTGCCAGCAGCTACGCCGGGACAGAGCTCTCCTACGAGCAGTACGTC. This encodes CASSYAGTELSYEQYV.

CDR3 residues: CASSLRSDPTEAFF. The CDR3, as DNA: TGTGCCAGCAGCTTAAGGTCCGATCCGACTGAAGCTTTCTTT. The rearrangement links TRBV7-6 to TRBJ1-1; D not certain. Germline CDR1 is SGHVS and CDR2 is FNYEAQ. The CDR3 extends over 14 amino acids. V was shortened by 2 bases and J by 5 bases, with 12 bases between the two germline ends.

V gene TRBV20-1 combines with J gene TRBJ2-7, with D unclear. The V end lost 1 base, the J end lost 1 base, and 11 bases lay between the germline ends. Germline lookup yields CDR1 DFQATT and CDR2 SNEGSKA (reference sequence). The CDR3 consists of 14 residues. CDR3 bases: TGCAGTGCTAGAGCTCCCCATGAATCCTACGAGCAGTACTTC. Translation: CSARAPHESYEQYF.